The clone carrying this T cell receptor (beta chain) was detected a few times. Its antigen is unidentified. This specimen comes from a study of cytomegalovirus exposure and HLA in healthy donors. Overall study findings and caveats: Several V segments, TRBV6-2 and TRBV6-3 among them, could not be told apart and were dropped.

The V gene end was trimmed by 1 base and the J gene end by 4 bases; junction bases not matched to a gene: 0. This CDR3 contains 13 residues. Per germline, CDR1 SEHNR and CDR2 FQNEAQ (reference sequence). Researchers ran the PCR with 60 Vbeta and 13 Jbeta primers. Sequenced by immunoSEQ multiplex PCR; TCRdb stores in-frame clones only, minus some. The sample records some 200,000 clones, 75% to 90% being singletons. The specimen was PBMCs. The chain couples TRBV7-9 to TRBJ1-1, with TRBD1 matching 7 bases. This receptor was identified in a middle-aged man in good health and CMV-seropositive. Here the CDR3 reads CASSLDRGTEAFF. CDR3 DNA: TGTGCCAGCAGCTTAGACAGGGGCACTGAAGCTTTCTTT.